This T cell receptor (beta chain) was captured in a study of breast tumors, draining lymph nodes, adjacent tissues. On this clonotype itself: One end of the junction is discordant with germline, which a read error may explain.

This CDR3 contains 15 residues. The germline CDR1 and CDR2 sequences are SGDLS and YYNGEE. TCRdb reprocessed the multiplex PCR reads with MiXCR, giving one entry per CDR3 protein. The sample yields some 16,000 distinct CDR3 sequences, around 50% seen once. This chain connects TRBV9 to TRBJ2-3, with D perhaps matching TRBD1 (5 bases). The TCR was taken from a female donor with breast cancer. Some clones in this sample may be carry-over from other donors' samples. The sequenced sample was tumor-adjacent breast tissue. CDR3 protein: CASSVMGLPGDAQYF. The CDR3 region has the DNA TGTGCCAGCAGCGTAATGGGGCTACCTGGAGATGCGCAGTATTTT.